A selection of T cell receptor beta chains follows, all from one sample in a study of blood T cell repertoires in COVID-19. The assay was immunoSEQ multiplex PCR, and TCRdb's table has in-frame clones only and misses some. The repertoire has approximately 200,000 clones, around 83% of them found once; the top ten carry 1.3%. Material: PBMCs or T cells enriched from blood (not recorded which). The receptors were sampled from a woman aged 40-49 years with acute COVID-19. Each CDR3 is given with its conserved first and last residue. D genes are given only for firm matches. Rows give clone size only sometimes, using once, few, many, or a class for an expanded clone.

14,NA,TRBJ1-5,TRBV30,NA,CAWSHDSRNQPQHF,TGTGCCTGGAGTCATGACAGCCGCAATCAGCCCCAGCATTTT
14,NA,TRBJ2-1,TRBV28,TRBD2,CATYSGLVVNEQFF,TGTGCCACCTATTCGGGACTAGTGGTAAATGAGCAGTTCTTC
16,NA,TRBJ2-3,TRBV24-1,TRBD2,CATSDPSGVRTDTQYF,TGTGCCACCAGTGATCCTAGCGGGGTTCGCACAGATACGCAGTATTTT
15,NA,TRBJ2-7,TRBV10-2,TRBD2,CASSPGGRNSYEQYF,TGCGCCAGCAGTCCCGGCGGGAGAAACTCCTACGAGCAGTACTTC
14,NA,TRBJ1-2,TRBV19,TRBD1,CASSMGVTGVGYTF,TGTGCCAGTAGTATGGGGGTGACAGGGGTTGGCTACACCTTC
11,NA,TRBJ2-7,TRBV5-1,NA,CASSLDGNPYF,TGCGCCAGCAGCTTGGATGGCAACCCGTACTTC
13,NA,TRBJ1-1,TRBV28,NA,CASRLIPGAEAFF,TGTGCCAGCAGACTAATACCCGGGGCTGAAGCTTTCTTT
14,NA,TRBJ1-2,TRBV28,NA,CASTTGGLGYGYTF,TGTGCCAGCACAACCGGGGGTTTGGGCTATGGCTACACCTTC
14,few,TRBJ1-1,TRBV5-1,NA,CASSIGAMNTEAFF,TGCGCCAGCAGCATTGGAGCAATGAACACTGAAGCTTTCTTT
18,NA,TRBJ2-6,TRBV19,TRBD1,CASSIVGTETSGANVLTF,TGTGCCAGTAGTATAGTTGGGACAGAAACCTCTGGGGCCAACGTCCTGACTTTC
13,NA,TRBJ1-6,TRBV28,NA,CASRLTFNSPLHF,TGTGCCAGCAGACTGACATTTAATTCACCCCTCCACTTT
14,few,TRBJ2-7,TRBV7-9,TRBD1,CASSGRQGNYEQYF,TGTGCCAGCAGCGGACGACAGGGGAATTACGAGCAGTACTTC
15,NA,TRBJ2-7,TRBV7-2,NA,CASSLGGTANYEQYF,TGTGCCAGCAGCCTTGGGGGGACAGCGAACTACGAGCAGTACTTC
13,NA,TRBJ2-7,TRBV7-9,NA,CASRSSGVYEQYF,TGTGCCAGCAGATCTAGTGGAGTTTACGAGCAGTACTTC
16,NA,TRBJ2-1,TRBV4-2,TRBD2,CASSQGGTSVYNEQFF,TGTGCCAGCAGCCAAGGGGGGACTAGCGTTTACAATGAGCAGTTCTTC